This TCR beta chain originates from a study of blood T cell repertoires in COVID-19. Turning to the study itself: There were acute and convalescent COVID-19 samples, and they came from the United States, Italy and Spain. PBMCs, B-cell-depleted T cells, or T cells were the source of the cDNA or gDNA that made up the material.

This clone was detected once. As originally analysed: Amplified reference gene primers provided the basis for estimating nucleated cell counts. Profiled with immunoSEQ multiplex PCR; TCRdb holds only in-frame clones, not every one. The DNA gave D and trimming, while V, J and clone size come from that table. The data contain roughly 74,000 clones, about 88% of them singletons. The sequencing input was peripheral blood. This receptor was taken from a man in his 70s with active or convalescent COVID-19.

Written as DNA, the CDR3 is TGTGCCAGCAGCCCCAATTCGCGGGGGCTCGGGGCTTTCTTT. Encoded protein: CASSPNSRGLGAFF. V gene TRBV14 combines with J gene TRBJ1-1; TRBD1 is a possible D gene (6 bases). This CDR3 is 14 amino acids long. Trimming stripped 4 bases from V and 11 bases from J, with 20 bases between. CDR1 SGHDN and CDR2 FVKESK come from the germline V gene.